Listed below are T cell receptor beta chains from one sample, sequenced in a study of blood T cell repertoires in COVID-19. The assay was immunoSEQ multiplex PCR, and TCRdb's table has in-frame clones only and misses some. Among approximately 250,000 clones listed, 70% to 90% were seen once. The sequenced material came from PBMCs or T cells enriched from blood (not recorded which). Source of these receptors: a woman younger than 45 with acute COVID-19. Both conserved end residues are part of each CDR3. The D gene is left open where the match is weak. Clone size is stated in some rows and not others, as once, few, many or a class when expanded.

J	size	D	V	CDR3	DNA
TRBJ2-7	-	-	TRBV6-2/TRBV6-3	CASSYSASRDGEQYF	TGTGCCAGCAGTTACTCGGCTAGCAGAGACGGCGAGCAGTACTTC
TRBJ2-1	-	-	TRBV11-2	CASRPFIGMGNEQFF	TGTGCCAGCCGCCCGTTTATCGGGATGGGGAATGAGCAGTTCTTC
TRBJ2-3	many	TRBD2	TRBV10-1	CASSPGLADTDTQYF	TGCGCCAGCAGCCCGGGACTAGCGGACACAGATACGCAGTATTTT
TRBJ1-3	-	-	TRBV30	CAWSGGDTVYF	TGTGCCTGGAGTGGTGGGGACACCGTATATTTT
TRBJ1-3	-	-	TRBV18	CASSPSVGAGSGNTIYF	TGTGCCAGCTCCCCCTCGGTTGGGGCAGGATCTGGAAACACCATATATTTT
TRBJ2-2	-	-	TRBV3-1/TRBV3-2	CASSQALAGGELFF	TGTGCCAGCAGCCAAGCCCTAGCTGGCGGGGAGCTGTTTTTT
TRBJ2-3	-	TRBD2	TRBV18	CASSAPLRENRYF	TGTGCCAGCTCGGCCCCTCTGCGGGAGAACCGGTATTTT
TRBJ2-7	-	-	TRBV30	CAWSISRDYEQYF	TGTGCCTGGAGTATCAGCAGGGACTACGAGCAGTACTTC
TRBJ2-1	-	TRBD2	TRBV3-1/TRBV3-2	CASSQRLAVGNEQFF	TGTGCCAGCAGCCAGCGACTAGCGGTAGGGAATGAGCAGTTCTTC
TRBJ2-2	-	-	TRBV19	CASSIAVTGELFF	TGTGCCAGTAGTATAGCGGTTACCGGGGAGCTGTTTTTT
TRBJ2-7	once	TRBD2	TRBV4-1	CASSQLAGRSYEQYF	TGCGCCAGCAGCCAACTAGCGGGACGATCCTACGAGCAGTACTTC
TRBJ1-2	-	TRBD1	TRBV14	CASSQGTGVYGYTF	TGTGCCAGCAGCCAAGGGACAGGGGTCTATGGCTACACCTTC
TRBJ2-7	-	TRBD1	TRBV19	CASSIGGQAYEQYF	TGTGCCAGTAGTATAGGAGGACAGGCCTACGAGCAGTACTTC
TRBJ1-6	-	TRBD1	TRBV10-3	CAISSGTGNSPLHF	TGTGCCATCTCTTCCGGGACAGGAAATTCACCCCTCCACTTT
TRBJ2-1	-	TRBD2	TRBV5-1	CASSLGLAGNEQFF	TGCGCCAGCAGCTTGGGACTAGCGGGCAATGAGCAGTTCTTC
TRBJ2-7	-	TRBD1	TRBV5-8	CASTGEGQGGQYF	TGTGCCAGCACCGGAGAAGGACAGGGCGGGCAGTACTTC
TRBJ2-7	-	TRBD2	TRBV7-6	CASSLLAGGNYEQYF	TGTGCCAGCAGCTTACTAGCGGGAGGGAACTACGAGCAGTACTTC
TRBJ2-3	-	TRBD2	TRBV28	CASSTIGEAGGLIGADTQYF	TGTGCCAGCAGTACGATAGGAGAAGCGGGGGGTCTCATTGGTGCAGATACGCAGTATTTT
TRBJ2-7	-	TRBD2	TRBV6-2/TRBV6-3	CASSGGLAVRYEQYF	TGTGCCAGCAGCGGTGGGCTAGCGGTACGGTACGAGCAGTACTTC
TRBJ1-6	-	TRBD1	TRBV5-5	CASTQTGTGGLAGNSPLHF	TGTGCCAGCACCCAAACCGGGACAGGGGGTCTGGCTGGGAATTCACCCCTCCACTTT
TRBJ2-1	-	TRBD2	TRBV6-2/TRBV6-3	CASSRSPGTSGSIFYNEQFF	TGTGCCAGCAGCCGGAGCCCCGGGACTAGCGGGAGTATTTTCTACAATGAGCAGTTCTTC
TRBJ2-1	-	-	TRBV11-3	CASSPGTNEQFF	TGTGCCAGCAGCCCGGGGACTAATGAGCAGTTCTTC
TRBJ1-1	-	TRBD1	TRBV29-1	CSVQGQVLNTEAFF	TGCAGCGTTCAGGGACAGGTCCTGAACACTGAAGCTTTCTTT
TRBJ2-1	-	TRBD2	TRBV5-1	CASSPLAGLAGNNEQFF	TGCGCCAGCAGCCCCCTCGCGGGGCTAGCGGGCAACAATGAGCAGTTCTTC
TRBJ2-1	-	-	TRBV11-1	CASSSQEGARNEQFF	TGTGCCAGCAGCTCCCAGGAGGGGGCGAGGAATGAGCAGTTCTTC
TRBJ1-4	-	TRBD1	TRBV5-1	CASSLGQGAVQEKLFF	TGCGCCAGCAGCCTCGGACAGGGGGCGGTACAAGAAAAACTGTTTTTT
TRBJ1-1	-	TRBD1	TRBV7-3	CASSRQGGEAFF	TGTGCCAGCAGCAGACAGGGCGGTGAAGCTTTCTTT
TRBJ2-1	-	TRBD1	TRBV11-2	CASSLGTGGYEQFF	TGTGCCAGCAGCTTGGGGACAGGGGGTTATGAGCAGTTCTTC
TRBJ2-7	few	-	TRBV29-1	CSFRRFTEQYF	TGCAGCTTCCGGCGGTTTACCGAGCAGTACTTC
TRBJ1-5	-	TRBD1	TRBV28	CASSIRQGRSPDALSNQPQHF	TGTGCCAGCAGTATCCGACAGGGAAGATCCCCGGATGCTCTTAGCAATCAGCCCCAGCATTTT
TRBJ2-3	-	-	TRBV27	CASSLSITGSTDTQYF	TGTGCCAGCAGTTTATCTATAACAGGGAGCACAGATACGCAGTATTTT
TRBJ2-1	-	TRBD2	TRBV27	CASSLIPTSGRGDEQFF	TGTGCCAGCAGTTTAATCCCCACTAGCGGGAGGGGTGATGAGCAGTTCTTC
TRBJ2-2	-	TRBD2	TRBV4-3	CASSQTGGNTGELFF	TGCGCCAGCAGCCAAACGGGAGGCAACACCGGGGAGCTGTTTTTT
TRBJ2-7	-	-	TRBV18	CASSGQSTYEQYF	TGTGCCAGCTCAGGACAGTCCACCTACGAGCAGTACTTC
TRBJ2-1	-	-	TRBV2	CASSSNGLGNEQFF	TGTGCCAGCAGTTCGAATGGACTGGGGAATGAGCAGTTCTTC
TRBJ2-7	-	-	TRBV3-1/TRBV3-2	CASSQEAYPYEQYF	TGTGCCAGCAGCCAAGAAGCTTACCCCTACGAGCAGTACTTC
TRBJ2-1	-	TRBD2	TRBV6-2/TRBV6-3	CASSYEVAGNNEQFF	TGTGCCAGCAGTTACGAGGTAGCGGGAAACAATGAGCAGTTCTTC
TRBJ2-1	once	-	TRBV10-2	CASSELGAGEQFF	TGCGCCAGCAGTGAGTTGGGGGCCGGGGAGCAGTTCTTC
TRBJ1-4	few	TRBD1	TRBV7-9	CASLQAGGNEKLFF	TGTGCCAGCCTCCAGGCAGGGGGAAATGAAAAACTGTTTTTT
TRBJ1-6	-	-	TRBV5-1	CASSVDGAYNSPLHF	TGCGCCAGCAGCGTAGACGGAGCCTATAATTCACCCCTCCACTTT
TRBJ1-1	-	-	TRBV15	CATRERGNPEAFF	TGTGCCACCAGGGAGAGAGGGAACCCTGAAGCTTTCTTT
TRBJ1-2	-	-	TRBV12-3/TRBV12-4	CASRPGQGHSYTF	TGTGCCAGCAGACCCGGACAAGGCCATAGCTACACCTTC
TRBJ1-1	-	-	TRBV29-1	CSVESTGMASFF	TGCAGCGTTGAATCAACAGGGATGGCGTCTTTCTTT
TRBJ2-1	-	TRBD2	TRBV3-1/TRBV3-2	CASSQVSGGRDNEQFF	TGTGCCAGCAGCCAAGTGTCTGGCGGGAGAGACAATGAGCAGTTCTTC
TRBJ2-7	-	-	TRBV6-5	CASSPPSHEQYF	TGTGCCAGCAGTCCCCCCTCCCACGAGCAGTACTTC
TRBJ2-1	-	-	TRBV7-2	CASSPPPLAGEQFF	TGTGCCAGCAGCCCCCCCCCGTTAGCCGGTGAGCAGTTCTTC
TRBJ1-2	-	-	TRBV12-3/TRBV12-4	CASSFQGSHGYTF	TGTGCCAGCAGTTTCCAGGGTTCCCATGGCTACACCTTC
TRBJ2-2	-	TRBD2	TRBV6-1	CASSESLAGGPRTGELFF	TGTGCCAGCAGTGAATCGCTAGCGGGAGGGCCACGTACCGGGGAGCTGTTTTTT
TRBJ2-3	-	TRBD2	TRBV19	CASSVTSGFTDTQYF	TGTGCCAGTAGTGTGACTAGCGGGTTCACAGATACGCAGTATTTT
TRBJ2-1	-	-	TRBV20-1	CSASLSASTYYNEQFF	TGCAGTGCTAGTCTATCCGCGTCTACTTACTACAATGAGCAGTTCTTC
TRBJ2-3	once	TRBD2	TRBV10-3	CATHTSGKSDTQYF	TGTGCCACCCATACTAGCGGAAAGTCAGATACGCAGTATTTT
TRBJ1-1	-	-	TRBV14	CASSQFLGNTEAFF	TGTGCCAGCAGCCAGTTTCTAGGGAACACTGAAGCTTTCTTT
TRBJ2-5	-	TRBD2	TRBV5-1	CASTTSGPYQETQYF	TGCGCCAGCACCACTAGCGGACCATACCAAGAGACCCAGTACTTC